This is a list of T cell receptor beta chains from one sample in a study of blood T cell repertoires in COVID-19. Libraries were prepared by immunoSEQ multiplex PCR; TCRdb keeps only in-frame clonotypes and omits some of them. The sample shows 100,000 to 150,000 clones, around 87% of them seen only once. Specimen: peripheral blood. All receptors derive from a woman between 55 and 75 years old with acute or convalescent COVID-19. Both conserved end residues are part of each CDR3. Each record gives: J gene, clone size, V gene, D gene, CDR3 protein, CDR3 DNA. A D gene is named only where the DNA matches it firmly. Some rows mark clone size as missing; the rest say once, few, many or name a class of expanded clone.

>TRBJ2-7|.|TRBV3-1/TRBV3-2|.
CASSLTDARGGKYF
TGTGCCAGCAGCCTCACGGACGCCCGAGGGGGAAAGTACTTC
>TRBJ1-2|.|TRBV28|TRBD1
CASERQGFYGYTF
TGTGCCAGCGAAAGACAGGGGTTCTATGGCTACACCTTC
>TRBJ1-1|.|TRBV5-1|TRBD1
CASSWDRVNTEAFF
TGCGCCAGCAGCTGGGACAGAGTGAACACTGAAGCTTTCTTT
>TRBJ2-7|.|TRBV5-1|TRBD2
CASSLAASGIYEQYF
TGCGCCAGCAGCTTGGCGGCTAGCGGGATTTACGAGCAGTACTTC
>TRBJ1-5|few|TRBV3-1/TRBV3-2|TRBD1
CASSQDAGGGNQPQHF
TGTGCCAGCAGCCAAGATGCAGGGGGCGGCAATCAGCCCCAGCATTTT
>TRBJ1-5|few|TRBV25-1|.
CASRGGGDNQPQHF
TGTGCCAGCAGGGGGGGAGGGGACAATCAGCCCCAGCATTTT
>TRBJ2-5|.|TRBV11-2|TRBD1
CASSWTGEGQYF
TGTGCCAGCAGCTGGACAGGGGAGGGCCAGTACTTC
>TRBJ2-1|.|TRBV28|TRBD1
CASTLDRVVDEQFF
TGTGCCAGCACCCTGGACAGGGTGGTCGATGAGCAGTTCTTC
>TRBJ1-1|.|TRBV7-2|.
CASSPTGRTEAFF
TGTGCCAGCAGCCCTACAGGGAGAACTGAAGCTTTCTTT
>TRBJ2-2|.|TRBV18|TRBD1
CASSPRQGRNTGELFF
TGTGCCAGCTCTCCCCGACAGGGTCGGAACACCGGGGAGCTGTTTTTT